The TCR beta chain under discussion was sequenced for a study of liver allograft versus peripheral blood T cells. About the research overall: What was compared were the T cell receptor repertoires in transplanted livers and those in the peripheral blood of recipients.

Germline lookup yields CDR1 LNHDA and CDR2 SQIVND (reference sequence). Trimming removed 3 bases at V and 2 bases at J, with 8 bases between. The CDR3 consists of 14 residues. A single record per CDR3 protein comes from TCRdb applying MiXCR to the reads. The sample consists of about 12,000 distinct CDR3 sequences, 25% to 35% of them appearing once. By sample fraction, this clonotype is medium-sized. Its antigen is undetermined. Study-wide results and caveats: Repertoires found inside liver allografts reportedly differed from T cell receptor repertoires in peripheral blood.

This chain connects TRBV19 to TRBJ2-1; D may be TRBD1 or TRBD2 (5 bases each). The receptor was isolated from a human patient who had a liver transplant. Some of the T cells might come from the graft donor. In nucleotides, the CDR3 is TGTGCCAGTAGTATGGGGGATCCCTACAATGAGCAGTTCTTC. Its protein product is CASSMGDPYNEQFF.